The 4 T cell receptor beta chains in this list originate from one sample, sequenced in a study of cytomegalovirus exposure and HLA in healthy donors. This PCR relied on a set of 60 Vbeta primers and 13 Jbeta primers. The table came from immunoSEQ multiplex PCR; TCRdb's copy has only in-frame clones and leaves some out. Counted here are over 100,000 clones, 60% to 80% occurring once; the ten biggest clones make up about 5.3%. Material for sequencing was PBMCs. The source of these receptors is a man between 60 and 70 years old in good health and CMV-seropositive.

V gene TRBV25-1 combines with J gene TRBJ2-5; 7 bases agree with TRBD1. The J call may be in error: the DNA end matches TRBJ2-7 better. The V gene's germline CDR1 is MGHDK and CDR2 SYGVNS. The CDR3 runs to 14 residues. The DNA for the CDR3 is TGTGCCAGCAGTGAACAAACAGGGGTGGGCGAGCAGTACTTC. This gives the protein CASSEQTGVGEQYF.

J is TRBJ2-3 and V is TRBV6-4; 7 bases align to TRBD2. With V trimmed by 4 bases and J by 5 bases, 6 bases remained unmatched. This CDR3 region has 14 residues. CDR1 is MRHNA, CDR2 SNTAGT, per germline. The CDR3 reads CASSVSSGEDTQYF. CDR3 sequence (DNA): TGTGCCAGCAGTGTTTCCAGCGGGGAAGATACGCAGTATTTT.

V is TRBV10-2 and J is TRBJ1-5; 9 positions agree with TRBD1. The CDR3 consists of 14 residues. Germline loops: CDR1 WSHSY, CDR2 SAAADI. V lost 8 bases to trimming and J lost 6 bases; unmatched junction nucleotides: 8. The CDR3 region is CASAGDRVGQPQHF. Here the CDR3 DNA reads TGCGCCAGCGCAGGGGACAGGGTGGGTCAGCCCCAGCATTTT.

The V call is TRBV29-1, the J call TRBJ2-7, with 13 bases lining up with TRBD2. The germline gives CDR1 SQVTM, CDR2 ANQGSEA. Trimming cost V 4 bases and J 3 bases; bases outside gene matches: 3. The CDR3 contains 14 residues. CDR3: CSVGGLAGNYEQYF. CDR3 DNA: TGCAGCGTTGGGGGACTAGCGGGAAACTACGAGCAGTACTTC.